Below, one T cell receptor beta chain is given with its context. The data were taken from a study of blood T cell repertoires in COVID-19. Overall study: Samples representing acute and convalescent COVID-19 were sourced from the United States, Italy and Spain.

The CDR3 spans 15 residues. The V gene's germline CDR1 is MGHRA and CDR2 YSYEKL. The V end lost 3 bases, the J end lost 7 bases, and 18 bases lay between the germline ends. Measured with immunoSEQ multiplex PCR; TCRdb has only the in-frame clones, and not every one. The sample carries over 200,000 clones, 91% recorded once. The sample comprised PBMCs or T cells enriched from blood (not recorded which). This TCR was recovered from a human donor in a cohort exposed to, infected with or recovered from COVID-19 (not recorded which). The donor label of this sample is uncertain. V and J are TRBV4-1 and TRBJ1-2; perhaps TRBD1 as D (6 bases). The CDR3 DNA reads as TGCGCCAGCAGCCAGCTACAGGGTACAAACGGTGGCTACACCTTC. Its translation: CASSQLQGTNGGYTF.